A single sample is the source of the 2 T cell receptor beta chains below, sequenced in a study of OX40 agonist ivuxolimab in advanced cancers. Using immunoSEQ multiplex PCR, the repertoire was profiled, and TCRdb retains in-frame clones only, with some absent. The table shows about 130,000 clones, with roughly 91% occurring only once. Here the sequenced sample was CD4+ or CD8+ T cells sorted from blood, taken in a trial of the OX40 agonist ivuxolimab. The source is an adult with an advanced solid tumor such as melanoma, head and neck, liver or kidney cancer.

DNA for the CDR3: TGTGCCAGCTCACCCCGCGTAGGGGGCGGCACTGAAGCTTTCTTT. This translates into CASSPRVGGGTEAFF. The chain is built from TRBV18 and TRBJ1-1; 7 nucleotides match TRBD1. Trimming removed 3 bases from V and 4 bases from J; junction bases left unmatched: 8. The length of the CDR3 is 15 residues. The germline V gene encodes CDR1 KGHSH and CDR2 LQKENI.

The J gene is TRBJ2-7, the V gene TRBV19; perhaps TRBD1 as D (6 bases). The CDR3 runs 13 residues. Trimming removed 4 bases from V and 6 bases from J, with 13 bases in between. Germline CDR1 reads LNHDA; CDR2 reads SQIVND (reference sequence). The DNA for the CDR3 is TGTGCCAGTAGTAATCAGGGGTTGAGCGAGCAGTACTTC. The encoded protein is CASSNQGLSEQYF. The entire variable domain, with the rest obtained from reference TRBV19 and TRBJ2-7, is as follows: DGGITQSPKYLFRKEGQNVTLSCEQNLNHDAMYWYRQDPGQGLRLIYYSQIVNDFQKGDIAEGYSVSREKKESFPLTVTSAQKNPTAFYLCASSNQGLSEQYFGPGTRLTVT.